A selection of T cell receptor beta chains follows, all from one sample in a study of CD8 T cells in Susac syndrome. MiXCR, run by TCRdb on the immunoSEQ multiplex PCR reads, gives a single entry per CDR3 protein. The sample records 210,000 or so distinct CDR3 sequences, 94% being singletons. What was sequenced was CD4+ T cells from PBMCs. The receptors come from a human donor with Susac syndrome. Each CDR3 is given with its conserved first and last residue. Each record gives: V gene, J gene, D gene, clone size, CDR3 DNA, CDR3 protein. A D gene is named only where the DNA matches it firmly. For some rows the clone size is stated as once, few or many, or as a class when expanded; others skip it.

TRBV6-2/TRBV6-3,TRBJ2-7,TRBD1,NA,TGTGCCAGCAGGGGGACAGTCGAGCAGTACTTC,CASRGTVEQYF
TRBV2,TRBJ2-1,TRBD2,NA,TGTGCCAGCCACTTGACTAGCGGCACACCCTTTGAGCAGTTCTTC,CASHLTSGTPFEQFF
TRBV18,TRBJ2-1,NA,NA,TGTGCCAGCTCACCGTGGGCGGCGGGCAATGAGCAGTTCTTC,CASSPWAAGNEQFF
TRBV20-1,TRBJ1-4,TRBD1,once,TGCAGTGCTAGAGATCGGGACAGGGGTGAAAAACTGTTTTTT,CSARDRDRGEKLFF
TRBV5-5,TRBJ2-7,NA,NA,TGTGCCAGCAGCTTACAGGACACCGGATACGAGCAGTACTTC,CASSLQDTGYEQYF
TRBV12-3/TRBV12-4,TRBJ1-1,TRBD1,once,TGTGCCAGCAGGGGACAGGGTCTGCCTGAAGCTTTCTTT,CASRGQGLPEAFF
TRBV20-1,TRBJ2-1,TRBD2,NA,TGCAGTGCTAGAGTCCTGAGCGGGGGGGTAGATGAGCAGTTCTTC,CSARVLSGGVDEQFF
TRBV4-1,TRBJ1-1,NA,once,TGCGCCAGCAGCCAAATCCGCGTTGCGGTGAACACTGAAGCTTTCTTT,CASSQIRVAVNTEAFF
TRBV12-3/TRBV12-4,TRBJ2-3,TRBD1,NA,TGTGCCAGCAGTTTATCGGTGGACAGGGGGAATACAGATACGCAGTATTTT,CASSLSVDRGNTDTQYF
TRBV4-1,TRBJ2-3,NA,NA,TGCGCCAGCAGCCAAGAACAAGGGAGCACAGATACGCAGTATTTT,CASSQEQGSTDTQYF
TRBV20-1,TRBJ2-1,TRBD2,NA,TGCAGTGCTTATAGGACTAGCTCAAGTGAGCAGTTCTTC,CSAYRTSSSEQFF
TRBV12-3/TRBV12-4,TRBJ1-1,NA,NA,TGTGCCAGCAGTTTAGAGGGTATGAACACTGAAGCTTTCTTT,CASSLEGMNTEAFF
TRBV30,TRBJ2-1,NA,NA,TGTGCCTGGAGTACGGGTGATCCGCAGTTCTTC,CAWSTGDPQFF
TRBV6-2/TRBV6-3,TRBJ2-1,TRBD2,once,TGTGCCAGCAGCATTAGCGGGGGGGCGTCCTACAATGAGCAGTTCTTC,CASSISGGASYNEQFF
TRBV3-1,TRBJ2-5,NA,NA,TGTGCCAGCAGCCCCGGGAACCCCCAAGAGACCCAGTACTTC,CASSPGNPQETQYF
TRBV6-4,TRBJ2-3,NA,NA,TGTGCCAGCAGTCAGAACCCTGCGGATACGCAGTATTTT,CASSQNPADTQYF
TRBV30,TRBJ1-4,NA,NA,TGTGCCTGGAGTGCGTTACCGGGGGTATTGTTTTTT,CAWSALPGVLFF
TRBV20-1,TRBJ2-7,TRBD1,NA,TGCAGTGCTAGAGAATCGACAGGGGTAGGATACGAGCAGTACTTC,CSARESTGVGYEQYF
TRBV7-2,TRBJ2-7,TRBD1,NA,TGTGCCAGCAGCGTTGGACCGGGACAGACCTACGAGCAGTACTTC,CASSVGPGQTYEQYF
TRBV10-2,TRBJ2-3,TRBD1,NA,TGCGCCAGCACTTCCGGGACAGGGGGTGAAAGGCAGTATTTT,CASTSGTGGERQYF
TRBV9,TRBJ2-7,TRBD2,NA,TGTGCCAGCAGCGCAGGGGCCGGGACTAGCGGAAACGAGCAGTACTTC,CASSAGAGTSGNEQYF
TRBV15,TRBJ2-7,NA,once,TGTGCCACCAGCAGAGATCGCGGAGGGGTGGGTCCTGTACAGTACTTC,CATSRDRGGVGPVQYF
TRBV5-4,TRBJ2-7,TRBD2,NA,TGTGCCAGCAGCTCCTTCCTTGGGCTAGCGGGGGCGGGCGAGCAGTACTTC,CASSSFLGLAGAGEQYF
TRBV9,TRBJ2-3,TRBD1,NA,TGTGCCAGCAGCGCCGTGGCAGGGGGCAGTACAGATACGCAGTATTTT,CASSAVAGGSTDTQYF
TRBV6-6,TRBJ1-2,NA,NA,TGTGCCAGCCACGACCGTTCGGGGGGAGGTAATGGCTACACCTTC,CASHDRSGGGNGYTF
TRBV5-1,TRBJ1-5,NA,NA,TGCGCCAGCAGCTTGGGTTCGGGGAGCAATCAGCCCCAGCATTTT,CASSLGSGSNQPQHF
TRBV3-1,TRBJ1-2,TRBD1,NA,TGTGCCAGCACCCTAGGGACAGGGTTTGGCTACACCTTC,CASTLGTGFGYTF
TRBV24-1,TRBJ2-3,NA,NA,TGTGCCACCAGTGATACAGGAGCAGATACGCAGTATTTT,CATSDTGADTQYF
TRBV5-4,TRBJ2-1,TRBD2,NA,TGTGCCAGCACCCTCCTCACGGGGGGGCCCGGTGAGCAGTTCTTC,CASTLLTGGPGEQFF
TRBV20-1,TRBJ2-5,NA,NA,TGCAGTGCTAGGGGGCCCTGGGGTCCAGAGACCCAGTACTTC,CSARGPWGPETQYF
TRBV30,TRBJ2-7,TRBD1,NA,TGTGCCTGGAGTCCACGACAGGGAATGCGGGAGCAGTACTTC,CAWSPRQGMREQYF
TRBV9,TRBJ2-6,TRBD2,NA,TGTGCCAGCAGCCTAGCGGCTGGGGCCAACGTCCTGACTTTC,CASSLAAGANVLTF
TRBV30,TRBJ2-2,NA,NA,TGTGCCTGGAGAGTAAGACAATCGAAGGATAGCGGGGAGCTGTTTTTT,CAWRVRQSKDSGELFF
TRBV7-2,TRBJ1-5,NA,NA,TGTGCCAGCAGCCGGGGCCGTAATCAGCCCCAGCATTTT,CASSRGRNQPQHF